This entry lists 4 T cell receptor beta chains sequenced from one sample in a study of blood T cell repertoires in COVID-19. The repertoire was sequenced with immunoSEQ multiplex PCR; TCRdb's copy has only in-frame clones and lacks some. The sample has some 90,000 clones, nearly 90% seen once. Sequencing was carried out using peripheral blood. These TCRs come from a woman of 80 years or more with active or convalescent COVID-19.

The chain carries TRBV10-2 and TRBJ2-1; TRBD2 aligns across 9 bases. With V trimmed by 1 base and J by 4 bases, 2 bases remained unmatched. Germline loops: CDR1 WSHSY, CDR2 SAAADI. This CDR3 is 15 amino acids long. CDR3 in amino acids: CASSEYTSGYNEQFF. CDR3 coding DNA: TGCGCCAGCAGTGAGTACACTAGCGGGTACAATGAGCAGTTCTTC.

This chain links TRBV19 with TRBJ2-7, with 14 bases lining up with TRBD2. With V trimmed by 5 bases and J by 5 bases, 17 bases remained unmatched. Germline CDR1 is LNHDA and CDR2 is SQIVND (reference sequence). The CDR3 spans 19 residues. The DNA for the CDR3 is TGTGCCAGTAGTTCTGGGATGACTAGCGGGAGGGCCTTCTGGCACGAGCAGTACTTC. Protein: CASSSGMTSGRAFWHEQYF.

The chain couples TRBV6-6 to TRBJ1-4; no definite D call. Germline CDR1 reads MNHNY; CDR2 reads SVGAGI (reference sequence). The CDR3 has 14 amino acids. V gave up 2 bases and J gave up 6 bases, with 10 bases separating them. The CDR3, as DNA: TGTGCCAGCAGTTACCGACAAGGCGATGAAAAACTGTTTTTT. It codes for CASSYRQGDEKLFF.

V gene TRBV28 combines with J gene TRBJ1-6, with TRBD1 as a possible D gene (6 bases). Germline lookup yields CDR1 MDHEN and CDR2 SYDVKM. V gave up 8 bases and J gave up 7 bases, with 15 bases separating them. The CDR3 is 14 amino acids. The CDR3 loop is CASGHGQWNSPLHF. The CDR3 region has the DNA TGTGCCAGCGGGCACGGACAGTGGAATTCACCCCTCCACTTT.